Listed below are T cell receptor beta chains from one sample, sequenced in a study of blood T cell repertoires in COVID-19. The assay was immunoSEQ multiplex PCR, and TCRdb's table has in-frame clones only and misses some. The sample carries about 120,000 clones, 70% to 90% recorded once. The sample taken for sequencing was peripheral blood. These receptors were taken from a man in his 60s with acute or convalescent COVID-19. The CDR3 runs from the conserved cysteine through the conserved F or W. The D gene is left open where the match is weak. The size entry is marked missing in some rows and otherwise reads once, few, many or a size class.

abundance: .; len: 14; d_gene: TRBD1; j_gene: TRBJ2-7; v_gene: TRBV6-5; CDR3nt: TGTGCCAGCCAGACCGGGACAGGTATATACGAGCAGTACTTC; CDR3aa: CASQTGTGIYEQYF
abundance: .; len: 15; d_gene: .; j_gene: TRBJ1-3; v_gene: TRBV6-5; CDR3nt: TGTGCCAGCAGTCCGTCCGGGAGCTCTGGAAACACCATATATTTT; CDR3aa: CASSPSGSSGNTIYF
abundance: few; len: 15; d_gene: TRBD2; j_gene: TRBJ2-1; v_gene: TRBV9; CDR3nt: TGTGCCAGCAGCGCACATAGCGGGAGGGCCAATGAGCAGTTCTTC; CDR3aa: CASSAHSGRANEQFF
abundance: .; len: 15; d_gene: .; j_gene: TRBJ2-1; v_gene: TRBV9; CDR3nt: TGTGCCAGCAGCGTAGAGCCGGGCTCCTACAATGAGCAGTTCTTC; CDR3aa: CASSVEPGSYNEQFF
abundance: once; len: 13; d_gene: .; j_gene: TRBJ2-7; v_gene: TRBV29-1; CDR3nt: TGCAGCGTTGAAGTCCAGGGTGGCCACGAGCAGTACTTC; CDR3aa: CSVEVQGGHEQYF
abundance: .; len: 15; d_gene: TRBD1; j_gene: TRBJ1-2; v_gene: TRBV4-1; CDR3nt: TGCGCCAGCAGCCAAGACAGGGGGCTTTTCCATGGCTACACCTTC; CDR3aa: CASSQDRGLFHGYTF
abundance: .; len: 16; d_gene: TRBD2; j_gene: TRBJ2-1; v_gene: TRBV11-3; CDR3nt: TGTGCCAGCAGCTTAAGCAGGGAGGGAGGAGGAGATGAGCAGTTCTTC; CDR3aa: CASSLSREGGGDEQFF
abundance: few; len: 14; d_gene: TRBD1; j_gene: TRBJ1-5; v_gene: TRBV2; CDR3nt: TGTGCCAGCAGCCGACAGGGAGGCAATCAGCCCCAGCATTTT; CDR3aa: CASSRQGGNQPQHF
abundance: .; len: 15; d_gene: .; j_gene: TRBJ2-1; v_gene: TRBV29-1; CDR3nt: TGCAGCGTCTCACTAATCCTAGGCTCCTACAATGAGCAGTTCTTC; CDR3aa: CSVSLILGSYNEQFF
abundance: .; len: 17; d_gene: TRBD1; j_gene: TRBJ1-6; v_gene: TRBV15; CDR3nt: TGTGCCACCAGCAGACGGGGCCGCAGGGGGCGCAAATCACCCCTCCACTTT; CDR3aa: CATSRRGRRGRKSPLHF
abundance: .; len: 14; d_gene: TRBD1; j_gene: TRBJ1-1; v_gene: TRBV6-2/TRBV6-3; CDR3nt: TGTGCCAGCAGCCGATTACAGGGGAATACTGAAGCTTTCTTT; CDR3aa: CASSRLQGNTEAFF
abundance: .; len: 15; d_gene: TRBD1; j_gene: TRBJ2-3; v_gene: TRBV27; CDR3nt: TGTGCCAGCAGAAGAGAGCCAGGGGGCGCAGATACGCAGTATTTT; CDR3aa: CASRREPGGADTQYF
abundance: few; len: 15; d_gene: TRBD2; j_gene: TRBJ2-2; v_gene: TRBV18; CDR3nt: TGTGCCAGCTCCCAGCCGGGACTAGTCACCGGGGAGCTGTTTTTT; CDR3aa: CASSQPGLVTGELFF
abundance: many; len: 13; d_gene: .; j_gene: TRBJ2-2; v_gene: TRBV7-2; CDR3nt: TGTGCCAGCAGCTCCTCACATGAAGGGGAGCTGTTTTTT; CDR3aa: CASSSSHEGELFF
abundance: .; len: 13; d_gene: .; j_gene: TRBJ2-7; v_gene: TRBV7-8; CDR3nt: TGTGCCAGCAGCCCCGGTAGCGGTTACGAGCAGTACTTC; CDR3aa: CASSPGSGYEQYF
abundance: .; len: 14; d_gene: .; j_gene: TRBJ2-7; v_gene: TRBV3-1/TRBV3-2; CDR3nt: TGTGCCAGCAGCCAATACTTAGCTGCCGACGAGCAGTACTTC; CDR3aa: CASSQYLAADEQYF
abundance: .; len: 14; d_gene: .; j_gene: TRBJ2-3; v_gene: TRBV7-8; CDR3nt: TGTGCCAGCAGCATGGTGGGGGCCCTAGATACGCAGTATTTT; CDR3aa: CASSMVGALDTQYF
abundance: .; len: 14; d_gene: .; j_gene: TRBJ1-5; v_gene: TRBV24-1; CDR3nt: TGTGCCACCAGTGCCCCAGGCGGACAGCAGCCCCAGCATTTT; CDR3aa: CATSAPGGQQPQHF
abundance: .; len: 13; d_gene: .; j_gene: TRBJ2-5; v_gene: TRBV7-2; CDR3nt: TGTGCCAGCAGCACCCCCTCTACAGAGACCCAGTACTTC; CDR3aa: CASSTPSTETQYF
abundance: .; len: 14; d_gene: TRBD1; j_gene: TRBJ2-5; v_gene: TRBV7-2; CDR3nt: TGTGCCAGCAGCTTTGACAGGGGGCGAGAGACCCAGTACTTC; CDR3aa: CASSFDRGRETQYF
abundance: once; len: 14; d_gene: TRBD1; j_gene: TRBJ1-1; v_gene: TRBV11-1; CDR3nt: TGTGCCAGCAGACCGGGACAGGGGAACCCTGAAGCTTTCTTT; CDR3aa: CASRPGQGNPEAFF
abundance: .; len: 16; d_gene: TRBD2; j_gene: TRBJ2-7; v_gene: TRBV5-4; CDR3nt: TGTGCCAGCAGCTCCTTTAGCGGGAGGGCCTATCCCGAGCAGTACTTC; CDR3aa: CASSSFSGRAYPEQYF
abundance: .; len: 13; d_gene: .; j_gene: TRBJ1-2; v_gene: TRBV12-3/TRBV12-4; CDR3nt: TGTGCCAGCACCCCATCGGTTCTCTATGGCTACACCTTC; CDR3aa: CASTPSVLYGYTF
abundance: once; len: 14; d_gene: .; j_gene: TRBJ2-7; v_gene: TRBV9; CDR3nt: TGTGCCAGCAGCCCCTCAGGGGCCAGCTACGAGCAGTACTTC; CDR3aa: CASSPSGASYEQYF
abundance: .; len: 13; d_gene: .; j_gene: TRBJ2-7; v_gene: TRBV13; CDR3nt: TGTGCCAGCAGCTCCCGAGGAGGGGAAGAGCAGTACTTC; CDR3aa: CASSSRGGEEQYF
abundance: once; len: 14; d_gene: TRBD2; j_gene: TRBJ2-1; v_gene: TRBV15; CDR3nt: TGTGCCACACAAGCGGGACTCGGCCGTGGTGAGCAGTTCTTC; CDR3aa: CATQAGLGRGEQFF
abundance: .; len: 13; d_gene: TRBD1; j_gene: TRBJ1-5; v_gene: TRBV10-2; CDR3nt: TGCGCCAGCAGGGGGACAGGGGTTCAGCCCCAGCATTTT; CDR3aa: CASRGTGVQPQHF
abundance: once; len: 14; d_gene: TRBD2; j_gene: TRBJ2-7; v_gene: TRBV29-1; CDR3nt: TGCAGCGTTGTAGTAACCGGGAGGGGCTACGAGCAGTACTTC; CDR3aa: CSVVVTGRGYEQYF
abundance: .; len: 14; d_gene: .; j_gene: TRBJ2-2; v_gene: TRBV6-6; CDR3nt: TGTGCCAGCGAAAGGCGGCCGAACACCGGGGAGCTGTTTTTT; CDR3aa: CASERRPNTGELFF
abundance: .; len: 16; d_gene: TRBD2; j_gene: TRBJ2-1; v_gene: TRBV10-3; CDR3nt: TGTGCCATCAGTGAGTCTCCTAGCGGGGTTAACAATGAGCAGTTCTTC; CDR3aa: CAISESPSGVNNEQFF
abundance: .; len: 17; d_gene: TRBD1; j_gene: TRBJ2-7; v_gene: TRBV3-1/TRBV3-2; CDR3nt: TGTGCCAGCAGCCAAGTATGGCGGAACAGGGGCTCCTACGAGCAGTACTTC; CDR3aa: CASSQVWRNRGSYEQYF
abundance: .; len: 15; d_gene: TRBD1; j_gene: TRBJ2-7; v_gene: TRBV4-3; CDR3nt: TGCGCCAGCAGCCAAGGGGACAGCTCCTACGTTGAGCAGTACTTC; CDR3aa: CASSQGDSSYVEQYF
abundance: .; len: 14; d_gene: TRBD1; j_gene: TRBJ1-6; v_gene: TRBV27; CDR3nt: TGTGCCAGCACCTTACAGGGGGCATCTTCACCCCTCCACTTT; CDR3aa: CASTLQGASSPLHF
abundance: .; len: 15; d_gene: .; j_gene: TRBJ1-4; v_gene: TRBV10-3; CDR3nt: TGTGCCATCAGTGTGACGGGGTCACCCCCTGAAAAACTGTTTTTT; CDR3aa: CAISVTGSPPEKLFF
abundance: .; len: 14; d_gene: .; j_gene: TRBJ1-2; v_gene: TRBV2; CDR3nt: TGTGCCAGCAGTGAGAGCAGGCAGCTCTATGGCTACACCTTC; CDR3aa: CASSESRQLYGYTF
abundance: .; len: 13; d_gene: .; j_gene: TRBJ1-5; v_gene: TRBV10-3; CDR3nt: TGTGCCATCAGTGAGGCAGATTCCCAGCCCCAGCATTTT; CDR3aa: CAISEADSQPQHF
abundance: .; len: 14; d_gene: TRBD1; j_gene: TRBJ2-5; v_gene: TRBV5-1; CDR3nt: TGCGCCAGCAGCCCCGGGACAGTCGGAGAGACCCAGTACTTC; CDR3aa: CASSPGTVGETQYF
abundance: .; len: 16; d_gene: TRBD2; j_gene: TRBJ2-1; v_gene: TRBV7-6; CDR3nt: TGTGCCAGCAGTCCCTTAGCGGGAGGTTCGGTTCGCGAGCAGTTCTTC; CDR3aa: CASSPLAGGSVREQFF
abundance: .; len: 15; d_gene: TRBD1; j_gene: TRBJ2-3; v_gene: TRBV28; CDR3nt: TGTGCCAGCAGACAACAGGGGGTAAGCACAGATACGCAGTATTTT; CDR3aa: CASRQQGVSTDTQYF